The entry below gives a single T cell receptor beta chain sequence along with its context. As yet, its antigen is unknown. Assay: immunoSEQ multiplex PCR; the TCRdb copy retains only in-frame clones and omits some. The sample comprises some 87,000 clones, around nine tenths of which are singletons, and 0.4% to 0.55% rests with the top ten. This entry comes from a study of OX40 agonist ivuxolimab in advanced cancers. V trimming: 5 bases; J trimming: 5 bases; junction bases outside the gene matches: 5. Germline V lookup: CDR1 KGHSH, CDR2 LQKENI. The CDR3 sequence is 14 residues long. Study observations and caveats: The study found that CD8+ T cells averaged more expanded clones than CD4+.

J is TRBJ2-1 and V is TRBV18, with TRBD1 matching over 8 bases. The receptor was isolated from an adult with an advanced solid tumor such as melanoma, head and neck, liver or kidney cancer. Sequencing used CD4+ or CD8+ T cells sorted from blood, obtained in a trial of the OX40 agonist ivuxolimab. The CDR3 sequence: CASSEETGDNEQFF. The DNA of the CDR3 is TGTGCCAGCTCAGAAGAGACAGGGGACAATGAGCAGTTCTTC.